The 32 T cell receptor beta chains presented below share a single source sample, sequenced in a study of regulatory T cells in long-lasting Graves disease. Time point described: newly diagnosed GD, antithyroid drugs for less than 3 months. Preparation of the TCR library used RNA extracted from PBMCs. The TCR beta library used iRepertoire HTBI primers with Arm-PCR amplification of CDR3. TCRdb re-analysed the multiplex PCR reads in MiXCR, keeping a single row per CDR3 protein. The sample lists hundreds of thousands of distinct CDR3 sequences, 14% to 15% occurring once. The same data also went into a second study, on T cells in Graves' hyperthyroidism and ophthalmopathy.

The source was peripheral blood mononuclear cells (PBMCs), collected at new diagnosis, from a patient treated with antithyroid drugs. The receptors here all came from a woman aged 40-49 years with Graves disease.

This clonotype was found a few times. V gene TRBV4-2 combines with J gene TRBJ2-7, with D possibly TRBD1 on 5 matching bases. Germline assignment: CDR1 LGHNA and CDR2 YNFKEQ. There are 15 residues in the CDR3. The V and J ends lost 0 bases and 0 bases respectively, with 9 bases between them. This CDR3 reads CASSQDVGPSYEQYF. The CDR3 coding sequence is TGTGCCAGCAGCCAAGATGTGGGGCCCTCCTACGAGCAGTACTTC.

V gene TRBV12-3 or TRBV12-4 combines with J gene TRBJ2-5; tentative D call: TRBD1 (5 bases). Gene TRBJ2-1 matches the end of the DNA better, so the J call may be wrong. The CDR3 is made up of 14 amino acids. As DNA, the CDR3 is TGTGCCAGCAGCCCAGACAGCAAGTTTGGTGAGCAGTTCTTC. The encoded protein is CASSPDSKFGEQFF.

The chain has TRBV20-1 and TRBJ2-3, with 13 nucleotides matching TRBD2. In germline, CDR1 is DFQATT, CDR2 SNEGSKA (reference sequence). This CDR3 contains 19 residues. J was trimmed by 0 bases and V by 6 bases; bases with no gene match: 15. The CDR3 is CSATGLAGSGGLSTDTQYF. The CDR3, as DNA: TGCAGTGCAACGGGACTAGCGGGATCCGGGGGACTGAGCACAGATACGCAGTATTTT.

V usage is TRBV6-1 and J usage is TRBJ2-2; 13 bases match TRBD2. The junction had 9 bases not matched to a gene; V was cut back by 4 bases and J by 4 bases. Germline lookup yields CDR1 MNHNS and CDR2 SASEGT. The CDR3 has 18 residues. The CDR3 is CASSVIPGLAGFTGELFF. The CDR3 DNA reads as TGTGCCAGCAGTGTAATCCCGGGACTAGCGGGATTCACCGGGGAGCTGTTTTTT.

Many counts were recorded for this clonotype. The CDR3 protein is CASSLGYPAGTEAFF. CDR3 in DNA: TGTGCCAGCAGCTTAGGATACCCCGCGGGCACTGAAGCTTTCTTT. The chain has TRBV11-2 and TRBJ1-1; no clear D. V gave up 1 base and J gave up 4 bases, with 13 bases separating them. The CDR3 contains 15 residues. CDR1 and CDR2 from the germline V gene are SGHAT and FQNNGV.

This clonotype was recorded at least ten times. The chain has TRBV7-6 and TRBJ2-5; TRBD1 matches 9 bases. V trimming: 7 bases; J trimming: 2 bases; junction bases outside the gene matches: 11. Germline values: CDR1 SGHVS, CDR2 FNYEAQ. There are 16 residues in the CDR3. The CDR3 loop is CASTPHRDRDQETQYF. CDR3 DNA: TGTGCCAGCACCCCTCACCGGGACAGGGATCAAGAGACCCAGTACTTC.

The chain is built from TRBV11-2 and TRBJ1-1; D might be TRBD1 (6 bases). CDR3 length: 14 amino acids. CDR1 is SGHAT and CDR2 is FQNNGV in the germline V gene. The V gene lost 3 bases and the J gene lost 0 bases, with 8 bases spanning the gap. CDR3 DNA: TGTGCCAGCAGCTTTGGACAGTTGAACACTGAAGCTTTCTTT. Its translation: CASSFGQLNTEAFF.

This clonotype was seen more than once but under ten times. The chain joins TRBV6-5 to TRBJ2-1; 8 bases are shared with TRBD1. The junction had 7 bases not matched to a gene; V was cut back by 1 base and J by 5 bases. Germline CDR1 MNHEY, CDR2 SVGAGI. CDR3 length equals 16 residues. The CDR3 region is CASSYWGQVGNNEQFF. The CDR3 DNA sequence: TGTGCCAGCAGTTACTGGGGACAGGTGGGAAACAATGAGCAGTTCTTC.

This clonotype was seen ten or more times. The CDR3 is CSARDLGQDRETQYF. In nucleotides, the CDR3 is TGCAGTGCTAGAGATCTGGGGCAGGACCGGGAGACCCAGTACTTC. J is TRBJ2-5 and V is TRBV20-1; maybe TRBD1 (5 bases). The V gene's germline CDR1 is DFQATT and CDR2 SNEGSKA (reference sequence). V was pared by 0 bases and J by 5 bases, with 16 bases between. The CDR3 has 15 amino acids.

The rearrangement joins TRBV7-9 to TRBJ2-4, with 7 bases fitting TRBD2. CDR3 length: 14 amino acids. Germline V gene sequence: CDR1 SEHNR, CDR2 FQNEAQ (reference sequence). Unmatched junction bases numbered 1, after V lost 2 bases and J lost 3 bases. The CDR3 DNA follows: TGTGCCAGCAGCTTAAGCGGGGTCAAAAACATTCAGTACTTC. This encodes CASSLSGVKNIQYF.

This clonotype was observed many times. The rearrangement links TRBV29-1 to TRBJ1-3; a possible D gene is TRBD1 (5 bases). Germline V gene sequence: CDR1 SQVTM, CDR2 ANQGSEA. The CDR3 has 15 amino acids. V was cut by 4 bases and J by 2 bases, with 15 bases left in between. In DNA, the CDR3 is TGCAGCGTTGCTGGTTCTCAGGGTACTGGAAACACCATATATTTT. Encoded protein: CSVAGSQGTGNTIYF.

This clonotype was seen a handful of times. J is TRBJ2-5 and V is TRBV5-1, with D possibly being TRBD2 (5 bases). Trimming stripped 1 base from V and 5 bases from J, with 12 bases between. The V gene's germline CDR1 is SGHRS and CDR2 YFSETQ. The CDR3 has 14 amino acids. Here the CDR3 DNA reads TGCGCCAGCAGCTTGACTAGTGATTCGGAGACCCAGTACTTC. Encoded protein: CASSLTSDSETQYF.

CDR3: CASSESQGLVNTEAFF. The CDR3 DNA follows: TGCGCCAGCAGTGAGTCTCAGGGTTTGGTGAACACTGAAGCTTTCTTT. The J gene is TRBJ1-1, the V gene TRBV10-2; possible D gene TRBD1, 5 bases. Germline V lookup: CDR1 WSHSY, CDR2 SAAADI. V was clipped by 0 bases and J by 0 bases, with 11 bases between them. The CDR3 totals 16 residues.

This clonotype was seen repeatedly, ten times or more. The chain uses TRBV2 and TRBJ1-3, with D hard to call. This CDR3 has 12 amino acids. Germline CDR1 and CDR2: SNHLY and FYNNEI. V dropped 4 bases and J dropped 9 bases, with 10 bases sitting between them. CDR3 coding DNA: TGTGCCAGCAGTGTAGACCTCAGCACCATATATTTT. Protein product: CASSVDLSTIYF.

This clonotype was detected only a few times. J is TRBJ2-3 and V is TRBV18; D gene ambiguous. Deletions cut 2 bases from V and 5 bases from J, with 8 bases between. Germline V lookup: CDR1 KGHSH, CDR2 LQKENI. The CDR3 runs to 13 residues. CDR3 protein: CASSPAAQDTQYF. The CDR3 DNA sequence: TGTGCCAGCTCACCAGCGGCGCAAGATACGCAGTATTTT.

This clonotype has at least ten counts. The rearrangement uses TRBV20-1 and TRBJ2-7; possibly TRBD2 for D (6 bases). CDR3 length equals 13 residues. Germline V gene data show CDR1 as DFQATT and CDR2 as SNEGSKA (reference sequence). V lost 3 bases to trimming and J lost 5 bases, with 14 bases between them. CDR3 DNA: TGCAGTGCTAGGGAACGGGGGACGGACGAGCAGTACTTC. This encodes CSARERGTDEQYF.

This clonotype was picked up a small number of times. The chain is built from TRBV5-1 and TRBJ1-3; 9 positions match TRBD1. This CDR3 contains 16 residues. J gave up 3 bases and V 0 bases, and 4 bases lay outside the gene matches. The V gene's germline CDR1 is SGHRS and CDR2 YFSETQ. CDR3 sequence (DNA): TGCGCCAGCAGCTTGGCCGGGACAGGGTTTGGAAACACCATATATTTT. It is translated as CASSLAGTGFGNTIYF.

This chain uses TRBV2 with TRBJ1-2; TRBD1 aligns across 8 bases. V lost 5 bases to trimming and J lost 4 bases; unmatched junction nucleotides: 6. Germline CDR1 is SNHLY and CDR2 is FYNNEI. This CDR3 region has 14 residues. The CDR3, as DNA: TGTGCCAGCAGTTTGGACAGGGCCGGCTATGGCTACACCTTC. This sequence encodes CASSLDRAGYGYTF.

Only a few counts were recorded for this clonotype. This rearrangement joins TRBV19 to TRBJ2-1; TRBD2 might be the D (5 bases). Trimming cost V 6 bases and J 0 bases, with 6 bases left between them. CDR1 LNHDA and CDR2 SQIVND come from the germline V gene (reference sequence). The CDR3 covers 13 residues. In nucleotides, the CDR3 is TGTGCCAGTAGGGCGGGCTCCTACAATGAGCAGTTCTTC. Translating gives CASRAGSYNEQFF.

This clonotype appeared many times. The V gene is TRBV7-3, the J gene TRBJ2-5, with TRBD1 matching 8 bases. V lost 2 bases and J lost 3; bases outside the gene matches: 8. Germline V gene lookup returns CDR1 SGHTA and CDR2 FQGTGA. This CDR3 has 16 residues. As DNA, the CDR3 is TGTGCCAGCAGCTTAGTAGGGGACAGGCCAGAAGAGACCCAGTACTTC. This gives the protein CASSLVGDRPEETQYF.

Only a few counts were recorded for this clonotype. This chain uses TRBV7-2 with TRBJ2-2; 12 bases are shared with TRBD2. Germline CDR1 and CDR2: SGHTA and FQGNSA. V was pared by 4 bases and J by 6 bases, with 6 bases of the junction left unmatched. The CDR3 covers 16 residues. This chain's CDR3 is CASSSPTSGSPGELFF. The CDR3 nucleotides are TGTGCCAGCAGCTCACCGACTAGCGGGAGTCCCGGGGAGCTGTTTTTT. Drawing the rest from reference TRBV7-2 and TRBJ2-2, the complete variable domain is GAGVSQSPSNKVTEKGKDVELRCDPISGHTALYWYRQSLGQGLEFLIYFQGNSAPDKSGLPSDRFSAERTGGSVSTLTIQRTQQEDSAVYLCASSSPTSGSPGELFFGEGSRLTVL.

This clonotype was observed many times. CDR3 sequence: CASSLEGRSSYEQYF. The DNA of the CDR3 is TGCGCCAGCAGCCTAGAAGGGAGGTCAAGCTACGAGCAGTACTTC. The rearrangement uses TRBV5-1 and TRBJ2-7; D might be TRBD2 (6 bases). Trimming left V 4 bases short and J 3 bases short, with 17 bases between. Per germline, CDR1 SGHRS and CDR2 YFSETQ. The CDR3 contains 15 residues.

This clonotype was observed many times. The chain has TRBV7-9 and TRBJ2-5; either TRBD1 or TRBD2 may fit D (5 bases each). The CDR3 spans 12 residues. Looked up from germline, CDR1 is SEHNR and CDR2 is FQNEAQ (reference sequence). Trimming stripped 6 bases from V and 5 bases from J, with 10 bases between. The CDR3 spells CASSRDEETQYF. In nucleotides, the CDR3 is TGTGCCAGCAGTAGGGACGAGGAGACCCAGTACTTC.

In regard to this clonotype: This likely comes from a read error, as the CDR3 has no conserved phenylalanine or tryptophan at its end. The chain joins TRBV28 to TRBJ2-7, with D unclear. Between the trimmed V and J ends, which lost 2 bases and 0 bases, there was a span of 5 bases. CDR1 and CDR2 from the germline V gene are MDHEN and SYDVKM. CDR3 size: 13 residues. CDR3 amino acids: CASSLNPSYEQYL. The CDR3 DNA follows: TGTGCCAGCAGTTTAAACCCCTCCTACGAGCAGTACCTC.

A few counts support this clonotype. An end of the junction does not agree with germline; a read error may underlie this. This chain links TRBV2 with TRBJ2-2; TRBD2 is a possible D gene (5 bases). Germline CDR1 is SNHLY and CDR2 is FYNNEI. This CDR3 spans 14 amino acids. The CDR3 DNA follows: TGTGCCAGCAGTGTGGGTGAGGCCCCCGGGAAGCTGTTTTTT. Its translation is CASSVGEAPGKLFF.

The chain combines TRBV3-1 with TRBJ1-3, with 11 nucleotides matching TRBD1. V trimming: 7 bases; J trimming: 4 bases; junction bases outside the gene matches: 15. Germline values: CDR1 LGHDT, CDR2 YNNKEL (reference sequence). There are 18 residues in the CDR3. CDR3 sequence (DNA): TGTGCCAGCACCTCCGGGACAGGGGGTGTTTCATCCGGAAACACCATATATTTT. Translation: CASTSGTGGVSSGNTIYF.

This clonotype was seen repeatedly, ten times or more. The CDR3 bases are TGTGCCAGCAGTCCCTACAGGGCAGCCTACGAGCAGTACTTC. Its protein is CASSPYRAAYEQYF. The V call is TRBV27, the J call TRBJ2-7, with TRBD1 as a possible D gene (6 bases). V was shortened by 5 bases and J by 2 bases, with 13 bases between the two germline ends. CDR1 and CDR2 from the germline V gene are MNHEY and SMNVEV (reference sequence). CDR3 size: 14 residues.

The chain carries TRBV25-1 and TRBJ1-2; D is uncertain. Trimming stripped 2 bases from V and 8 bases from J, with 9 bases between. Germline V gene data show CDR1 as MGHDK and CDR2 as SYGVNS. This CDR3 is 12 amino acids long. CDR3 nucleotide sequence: TGTGCCAGCAGTGAAAGAGGAAACGGCTACACCTTC. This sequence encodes CASSERGNGYTF.

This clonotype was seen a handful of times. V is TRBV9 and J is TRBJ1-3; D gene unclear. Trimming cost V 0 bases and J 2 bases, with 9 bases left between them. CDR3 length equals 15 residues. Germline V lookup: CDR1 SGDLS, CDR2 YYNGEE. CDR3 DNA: TGTGCCAGCAGCGTAGGTGCGGGAACTGGAAACACCATATATTTT. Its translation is CASSVGAGTGNTIYF.

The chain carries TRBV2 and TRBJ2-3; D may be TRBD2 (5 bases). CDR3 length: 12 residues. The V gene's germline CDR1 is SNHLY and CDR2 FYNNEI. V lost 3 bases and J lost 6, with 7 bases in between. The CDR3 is CASSDIADTQYF. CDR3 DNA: TGTGCCAGCAGTGACATAGCGGATACGCAGTATTTT.

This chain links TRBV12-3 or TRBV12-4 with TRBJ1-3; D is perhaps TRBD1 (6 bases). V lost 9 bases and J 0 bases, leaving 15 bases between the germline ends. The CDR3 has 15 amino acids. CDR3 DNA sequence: TGTGCCAGAAGTCTGGAAGGGGGCTCTGGAAACACCATATATTTT. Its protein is CARSLEGGSGNTIYF.

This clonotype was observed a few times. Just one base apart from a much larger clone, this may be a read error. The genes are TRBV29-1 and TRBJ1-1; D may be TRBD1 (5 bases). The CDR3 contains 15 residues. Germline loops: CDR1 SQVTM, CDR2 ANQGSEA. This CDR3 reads CNVGGAGVLGAEAFF. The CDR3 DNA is TGCAACGTGGGAGGGGCGGGGGTATTGGGGGCTGAAGCTTTCTTT.